This TCR beta chain came from a study of cytomegalovirus exposure and HLA in healthy donors. Overall study findings and caveats: For cytomegalovirus status, the classifier reportedly gave diagnoses with high specificity and sensitivity.

Of note for this clone: No antigen is known for it.

Primers: 60 Vbeta forward and 13 Jbeta reverse. Using immunoSEQ multiplex PCR, the repertoire was profiled, and TCRdb retains in-frame clones only, with some absent. The repertoire consists of some 90,000 clones, with around 81% occurring once and the leading ten covering 0.57%. From germline, CDR1 is SGDLS and CDR2 YYNGEE. Germline trimming cut 3 bases from V and 8 bases from J; bases unmatched to any gene: 1. This CDR3 comprises 13 residues. The rearrangement links TRBV9 to TRBJ1-4; TRBD1 aligns across 10 bases. The TCR comes from a man aged 30 to 39 in good health and CMV-seronegative. Sequencing was done on a sample of PBMCs. In DNA, the CDR3 is TGTGCCAGCAGCGCGGGACAGGGGGAAAAACTGTTTTTT. It is translated as CASSAGQGEKLFF.